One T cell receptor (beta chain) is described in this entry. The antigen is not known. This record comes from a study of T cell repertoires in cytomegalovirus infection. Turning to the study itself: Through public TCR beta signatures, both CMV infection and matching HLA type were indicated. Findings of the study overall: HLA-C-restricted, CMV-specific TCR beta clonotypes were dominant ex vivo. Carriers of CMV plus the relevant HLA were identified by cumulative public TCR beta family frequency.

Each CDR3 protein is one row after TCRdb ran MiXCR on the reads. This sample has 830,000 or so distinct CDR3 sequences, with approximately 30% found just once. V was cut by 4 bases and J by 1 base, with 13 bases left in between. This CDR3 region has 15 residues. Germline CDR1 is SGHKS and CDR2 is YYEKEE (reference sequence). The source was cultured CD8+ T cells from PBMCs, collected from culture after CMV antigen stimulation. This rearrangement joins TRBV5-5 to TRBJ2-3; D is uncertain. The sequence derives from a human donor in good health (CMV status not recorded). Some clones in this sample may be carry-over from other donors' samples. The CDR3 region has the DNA TGTGCCAGCAGCCCCGGGCCTCTGGGCACAGATACGCAGTATTTT. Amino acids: CASSPGPLGTDTQYF.